These 26 T cell receptor beta chains were sequenced from one sample in a study of shared clonotypes between healthy human individuals. Using immunoSEQ multiplex PCR, the repertoire was profiled, and TCRdb retains in-frame clones only, with some absent. The sample has 900,000 to 1,200,000 clones, about 80% seen once; the top ten hold roughly 0.57%. Sequences were obtained from memory CD4+ T cells from PBMCs. Subset denoted: CD45RA-negative fraction. These TCRs come from a man younger than 30 in good health. Some clones in this sample may be carry-over from other donors' samples.

This clone was found a few times. Other DNA sequences in this sample translate to the same CDR3. The V call is TRBV11-2, the J call TRBJ2-7; the D gene is possibly TRBD1 (5 bases). Germline CDR1 and CDR2: SGHAT and FQNNGV. V was pared by 5 bases and J by 3 bases, with 11 bases between. There are 13 residues in the CDR3. CDR3 amino acids: CASSLSDSYEQYF. CDR3 DNA sequence: TGTGCCAGCAGCCTATCTGACAGCTACGAGCAGTACTTC.

This clone was seen only a few times. The V and J genes are TRBV27 and TRBJ2-3, with a tentative D call TRBD1 (6 bases). Trimming stripped 4 bases from V and 2 bases from J, with 13 bases between. CDR3 size: 15 residues. The germline CDR1 and CDR2 sequences are MNHEY and SMNVEV (reference sequence). CDR3 sequence (DNA): TGTGCCAGCAGTTCCGCCCGGGACATCACAGATACGCAGTATTTT. Encoded protein: CASSSARDITDTQYF.

The chain employs TRBV19 and TRBJ1-3; TRBD1 matches at 9 bases. J lost 3 bases, V lost 5 bases, and 5 bases had no gene match. The germline gives CDR1 LNHDA, CDR2 SQIVND (reference sequence). There are 15 residues in the CDR3. The CDR3 DNA reads TGTGCCAGTAGTCGCGGGACAGGGTTTGGAAACACCATATATTTT. It encodes CASSRGTGFGNTIYF.

The chain employs TRBV28 and TRBJ2-7; 8 bases match TRBD2. Germline V gene data show CDR1 as MDHEN and CDR2 as SYDVKM. The V gene end was trimmed by 8 bases and the J gene end by 6 bases; junction bases not matched to a gene: 6. This CDR3 comprises 12 residues. DNA for the CDR3: TGTGCCAGCTTAGGGACTAGGGGCGAGCAGTACTTC. It is translated as CASLGTRGEQYF.

Worth noting for this clone: Other DNA variants within this sample encode the same CDR3. The J gene is TRBJ1-5, the V gene TRBV29-1, with TRBD1 matching 7 bases. There are 13 residues in the CDR3. V gave up 4 bases and J gave up 2 bases; unmatched junction bases: 2. CDR1 is SQVTM, CDR2 ANQGSEA, per germline. The CDR3 is CSVGQGGNQPQHF. The CDR3 coding sequence is TGCAGCGTTGGACAGGGTGGCAATCAGCCCCAGCATTTT.

The V call is TRBV4-3, the J call TRBJ1-2; maybe TRBD1 (6 bases). Trimming cost V 0 bases and J 4 bases, with 12 bases left between them. This CDR3 has 15 amino acids. Germline V CDR1 and CDR2: LGHNA, YSLEER. This CDR3 is CASSQEIQGSYGYTF. CDR3 DNA: TGCGCCAGCAGCCAAGAAATACAGGGTTCCTATGGCTACACCTTC.

This clone showed up just once. This rearrangement joins TRBV4-2 to TRBJ2-7, with a weak D call TRBD2 (6 bases). Germline values: CDR1 LGHNA, CDR2 YNFKEQ. The V end lost 3 bases, the J end lost 4 bases, and 16 bases lay between the germline ends. The CDR3 is made up of 15 amino acids. The CDR3 region has the DNA TGTGCCAGCAGCCACGCCGGGACTGAACGTTACGAGCAGTACTTC. As protein: CASSHAGTERYEQYF.

This rearrangement joins TRBV6-1 to TRBJ2-7, with D possibly TRBD2 on 6 matching bases. Germline CDR1 is MNHNS and CDR2 is SASEGT. This CDR3 comprises 15 residues. The V and J ends lost 11 bases and 2 bases respectively, with 22 bases between them. The CDR3 DNA reads as TGTGCCCCCTGGGGTCCGGGACTGGGTACCTACGAGCAGTACTTC. Its protein is CAPWGPGLGTYEQYF.

The sample holds a few counts of this clone. The CDR3 coding sequence is TGTGCCAGCAGTTACCGGGACAGGGGCTACGAGCAGTACTTC. Its translation: CASSYRDRGYEQYF. The V and J genes are TRBV27 and TRBJ2-7; 10 nucleotides match TRBD1. Germline assignment: CDR1 MNHEY and CDR2 SMNVEV (reference sequence). This CDR3 is 14 amino acids long. Trimming at V came to 4 bases and at J to 3 bases, leaving 3 bases not matched to a gene.

The chain joins TRBV12-5 to TRBJ1-2; D perhaps matches TRBD1 (5 bases). The CDR3 runs 13 residues. Trimming took off 5 bases at V and 5 bases at J, with 12 bases between the two ends. Germline-derived CDR1 and CDR2 are LGHNT and FRNRAP. CDR3 loop: CASGNQTVYGYTF. The CDR3 region has the DNA TGTGCTAGTGGTAACCAGACAGTGTATGGCTACACCTTC.

This clone was seen only a few times. The chain combines TRBV28 with TRBJ2-7, with 7 bases fitting TRBD1. With 5 bases clipped from V and 4 bases from J, the junction kept 5 bases outside the gene matches. There are 13 residues in the CDR3. Germline V CDR1 and CDR2: MDHEN, SYDVKM. CDR3 DNA sequence: TGTGCCAGCAGTCCGCCGACAGGGTACGAGCAGTACTTC. It encodes CASSPPTGYEQYF.

With regard to this clone: At the DNA level, this CDR3 is encoded by other sequences in the same sample as well. This chain links TRBV5-1 with TRBJ2-5; no definite D call. CDR3 size: 13 residues. Germline lookup yields CDR1 SGHRS and CDR2 YFSETQ. V lost 0 bases and J lost 1, with 4 bases in between. The CDR3 reads CASSLEAQETQYF. CDR3 bases: TGCGCCAGCAGCTTGGAAGCCCAAGAGACCCAGTACTTC.

Comments on this clone: One junction end does not reproduce the germline sequence, and a read error may be involved. The V gene is TRBV28, the J gene TRBJ1-6; 7 bases match TRBD1. CDR1 MDHEN and CDR2 SYDVKM come from the germline V gene. The CDR3 extends over 15 amino acids. The CDR3 region is CASSTRQGYNSPLRF. The DNA for the CDR3 is TGTGCCAGCAGTACAAGACAGGGCTATAATTCACCCCTCCGCTTT.

This chain connects TRBV28 to TRBJ1-5, with TRBD1 matching over 9 bases. The CDR3 has 16 amino acids. Germline CDR1 is MDHEN and CDR2 is SYDVKM. V lost 4 bases and J lost 4; bases outside the gene matches: 8. The CDR3 region has the DNA TGTGCCAGCAGTTCTCCATCCGGGACAGGGAATCAGCCCCAGCATTTT. This translates into CASSSPSGTGNQPQHF.

The genes are TRBV5-4 and TRBJ2-4; 9 nucleotides match TRBD1. J was trimmed by 2 bases and V by 3 bases; bases with no gene match: 6. Germline CDR1 and CDR2: SGHNT and YYREEE (reference sequence). The CDR3 is 16 residues long. Here the CDR3 reads CASSSGQGRTKNIQYF. Written as DNA, the CDR3 is TGTGCCAGCAGCTCAGGACAGGGGAGGACCAAAAACATTCAGTACTTC.

The chain has TRBV28 and TRBJ2-2; TRBD2 matches 9 bases. The CDR3 is 13 residues long. Germline CDR1 and CDR2: MDHEN and SYDVKM. CDR3 amino acids: CGLAATNTGELFF. For the CDR3, the DNA is TGTGGACTAGCGGCGACAAACACCGGGGAGCTGTTTTTT.

The V call is TRBV6-1, the J call TRBJ1-3; 7 nucleotides match TRBD1. The V gene's germline CDR1 is MNHNS and CDR2 SASEGT. The CDR3 is 15 amino acids. V lost 2 bases to trimming and J lost 4 bases; unmatched junction nucleotides: 5. The CDR3 here is CASSEMTGQGNTIYF. CDR3 nucleotides: TGTGCCAGCAGTGAAATGACGGGACAGGGAAACACCATATATTTT.

The V gene is TRBV18, the J gene TRBJ2-4; D perhaps matches TRBD1 (5 bases). The assigned J gene may be wrong: the sequence end matches TRBJ2-7 better. Looked up from germline, CDR1 is KGHSH and CDR2 is LQKENI. This CDR3 is built from 15 residues. The CDR3 region is CASSPFQGGSYEQYF. In DNA form, the CDR3 reads TGTGCCAGCTCACCATTTCAGGGCGGCTCCTACGAGCAGTACTTC.

This clone was seen a single time. This chain's CDR3 is CASSQDIRYTGELFF. The CDR3 DNA reads TGTGCCAGCAGCCAAGATATTCGGTACACCGGGGAGCTGTTTTTT. The V call is TRBV4-2, the J call TRBJ2-2; D unresolved. The CDR3 runs to 15 residues. Germline V CDR1 and CDR2: LGHNA, YNFKEQ. Between the trimmed V and J ends, which lost 0 bases and 3 bases, there was a span of 8 bases.

The table lists this clone with many counts. In the same sample, other DNA sequences code for this CDR3. The J gene is TRBJ1-2, the V gene TRBV27; a possible D gene is TRBD1 (6 bases). V lost 0 bases and J lost 5, with 10 bases in between. From germline, CDR1 is MNHEY and CDR2 SMNVEV (reference sequence). The CDR3 contains 14 residues. CDR3 sequence reads: CASSLSRQVYGYTF. CDR3 sequence (DNA): TGTGCCAGCAGTTTATCGCGACAGGTTTATGGCTACACCTTC.

CDR3 DNA sequence: TGCGCCAGCATCGGACTAGCGGGAGGAGCAGATACGCAGTATTTT. Translated: CASIGLAGGADTQYF. The genes are TRBV5-1 and TRBJ2-3, with 14 positions matching TRBD2. The CDR3 is 15 residues long. The ends lost 6 bases at V and 4 bases at J; junction bases unmatched: 4. Germline CDR1 and CDR2: SGHRS and YFSETQ.

The chain uses TRBV6-1 and TRBJ2-1; a possible D gene is TRBD1 (6 bases). This CDR3 has 14 amino acids. CDR1 is MNHNS and CDR2 is SASEGT in the germline V gene. V lost 5 bases, J lost 9 bases, and 17 bases lay in between. CDR3 bases: TGTGCCAGCAGTTTAAACCCAGGGGAGCGTGAGCAGTTCTTC. It encodes CASSLNPGEREQFF.

This chain joins TRBV11-2 and TRBJ2-3, with D perhaps assigned TRBD1 or TRBD2 (5 bases each). Trimming removed 4 bases at V and 5 bases at J, with 16 bases between. This CDR3 has 15 residues. Germline loops: CDR1 SGHAT, CDR2 FQNNGV. In DNA, the CDR3 is TGTGCCAGCAGCTCCCTCCGGGGCCCCCAAGATACGCAGTATTTT. It is translated as CASSSLRGPQDTQYF.

CDR3 amino acids: CSATDLYEQFF. The CDR3 coding sequence is TGCAGTGCTACCGACTTGTATGAGCAGTTCTTC. The gene calls are TRBV20-1 and TRBJ2-1; no clear D. There are 11 residues in the CDR3. In germline, CDR1 is DFQATT, CDR2 SNEGSKA (reference sequence). The V end was cut by 4 bases, the J end by 8 bases, with 9 bases between.

This clone was seen more than once but under ten times. The chain links TRBV6-5 to TRBJ1-2, with D perhaps TRBD1 (5 bases). The CDR3 covers 15 residues. CDR1 and CDR2 (germline): MNHEY, SVGAGI. V was cut by 6 bases and J by 2 bases, with 16 bases left in between. CDR3 loop: CASRWGDTKNYGYTF. CDR3 sequence (DNA): TGTGCCAGCAGATGGGGCGACACCAAGAACTATGGCTACACCTTC.

The chain has TRBV18 and TRBJ2-7; 11 nucleotides match TRBD1. The CDR3 is made up of 16 amino acids. In germline, CDR1 is KGHSH, CDR2 LQKENI. Trimming took 3 bases from V and 0 from J; bases not matched to a gene: 4. CDR3 protein: CASSPPGTGGSYEQYF. DNA of the CDR3: TGTGCCAGCTCACCTCCTGGGACAGGGGGCTCCTACGAGCAGTACTTC.